Listed below are T cell receptor beta chains from one sample, sequenced in a study of OX40 agonist ivuxolimab in advanced cancers. Profiled with immunoSEQ multiplex PCR; TCRdb holds only in-frame clones, not every one. The table has tens of thousands of clones, 85% to 95% seen once. Source: CD4+ or CD8+ T cells sorted from blood, taken in a trial of the OX40 agonist ivuxolimab. Receptors were obtained from an adult with an advanced solid tumor such as melanoma, head and neck, liver or kidney cancer. The CDR3 runs from the conserved cysteine through the conserved F or W. The order of the fields is D gene, clone size, V gene, J gene, CDR3 protein, CDR3 DNA. D genes are given only for firm matches. A row's size may be missing; if present it is once, few, many or a size class.

D gene: TRBD2; clone size: -; V gene: TRBV5-5; J gene: TRBJ2-2; CDR3 protein: CASREGLAIPEELFF; CDR3 DNA: TGTGCCAGCCGGGAGGGACTAGCGATCCCCGAGGAGCTGTTTTTT
D gene: -; clone size: once; V gene: TRBV7-2; J gene: TRBJ2-7; CDR3 protein: CASSLDLGTIDLRYEQYF; CDR3 DNA: TGTGCCAGCAGCTTAGACCTGGGGACGATCGATTTGCGTTACGAGCAGTACTTC
D gene: -; clone size: -; V gene: TRBV7-9; J gene: TRBJ2-1; CDR3 protein: CASSSDRDNEQFF; CDR3 DNA: TGTGCCAGCAGCAGCGACCGGGACAATGAACAGTTCTTC
D gene: -; clone size: -; V gene: TRBV9; J gene: TRBJ1-2; CDR3 protein: CASSVIVADPNYGYTF; CDR3 DNA: TGTGCCAGCAGCGTAATCGTCGCCGACCCTAACTATGGCTACACCTTC
D gene: TRBD2; clone size: -; V gene: TRBV6-6; J gene: TRBJ2-1; CDR3 protein: CASTLAGGPNEQFF; CDR3 DNA: TGTGCCAGCACCCTAGCGGGAGGGCCGAATGAGCAGTTCTTC
D gene: -; clone size: -; V gene: TRBV6-4; J gene: TRBJ2-2; CDR3 protein: CASSAAGSTGELFF; CDR3 DNA: TGTGCCAGCAGTGCTGCCGGGAGCACCGGGGAGCTGTTTTTT
D gene: TRBD1; clone size: -; V gene: TRBV11-2; J gene: TRBJ1-1; CDR3 protein: CASSYGTGTTEAFF; CDR3 DNA: TGTGCCAGCAGCTACGGGACAGGGACCACTGAAGCTTTCTTT
D gene: -; clone size: -; V gene: TRBV19; J gene: TRBJ1-1; CDR3 protein: CASCEGAANTEAFF; CDR3 DNA: TGTGCCAGCTGCGAAGGTGCAGCGAACACTGAAGCTTTCTTT
D gene: TRBD2; clone size: -; V gene: TRBV15; J gene: TRBJ2-1; CDR3 protein: CATSQGTSGRRSEQFF; CDR3 DNA: TGTGCCACCAGCCAAGGGACTAGCGGGAGAAGGAGTGAGCAGTTCTTC
D gene: -; clone size: -; V gene: TRBV27; J gene: TRBJ2-7; CDR3 protein: CASRYGDRAYEQYF; CDR3 DNA: TGTGCCAGCAGATACGGGGATCGGGCCTACGAGCAGTACTTC
D gene: -; clone size: -; V gene: TRBV4-3; J gene: TRBJ2-1; CDR3 protein: CASSQDPSYNEQFF; CDR3 DNA: TGCGCCAGCAGCCAAGATCCTAGCTACAATGAGCAGTTCTTC
D gene: TRBD2; clone size: -; V gene: TRBV5-6; J gene: TRBJ2-1; CDR3 protein: CASSDEGLAGPYNEQFF; CDR3 DNA: TGTGCCAGCAGCGACGAGGGACTAGCGGGACCTTACAATGAGCAGTTCTTC
D gene: -; clone size: -; V gene: TRBV27; J gene: TRBJ1-2; CDR3 protein: CASSKGGYGYTF; CDR3 DNA: TGTGCCAGCAGTAAGGGGGGCTACGGCTACACCTTC
D gene: -; clone size: once; V gene: TRBV29-1; J gene: TRBJ1-2; CDR3 protein: CSVEEMSGYTF; CDR3 DNA: TGCAGCGTTGAAGAGATGAGTGGCTACACCTTC
D gene: TRBD2; clone size: -; V gene: TRBV7-6; J gene: TRBJ2-5; CDR3 protein: CASSRTPGLAEETQYF; CDR3 DNA: TGTGCCAGCAGCCGGACACCGGGACTAGCGGAAGAGACCCAGTACTTC
D gene: TRBD2; clone size: once; V gene: TRBV19; J gene: TRBJ2-1; CDR3 protein: CASSIGLAGNEQFF; CDR3 DNA: TGTGCCAGTAGTATAGGACTAGCGGGCAATGAGCAGTTCTTC
D gene: -; clone size: -; V gene: TRBV7-6; J gene: TRBJ2-5; CDR3 protein: CASRKRGQETQYF; CDR3 DNA: TGTGCCAGCAGGAAACGGGGCCAAGAGACCCAGTACTTC
D gene: -; clone size: -; V gene: TRBV19; J gene: TRBJ2-7; CDR3 protein: CASSTRPKSLIYEQYF; CDR3 DNA: TGTGCCAGTAGTACCCGCCCCAAATCCTTGATCTACGAGCAGTACTTC
D gene: -; clone size: -; V gene: TRBV13; J gene: TRBJ2-5; CDR3 protein: CASSLGGSGETQYF; CDR3 DNA: TGTGCCAGCAGCTTAGGTGGGAGTGGGGAGACCCAGTACTTC
D gene: -; clone size: -; V gene: TRBV9; J gene: TRBJ1-2; CDR3 protein: CASSPPPVEGYGYTF; CDR3 DNA: TGTGCCAGCAGCCCACCCCCGGTAGAGGGCTATGGCTACACCTTC
D gene: TRBD1; clone size: -; V gene: TRBV5-4; J gene: TRBJ2-6; CDR3 protein: CASSLAGTGVSLGANVLTF; CDR3 DNA: TGTGCCAGCAGCTTGGCCGGGACAGGGGTTAGCCTCGGGGCCAACGTCCTGACTTTC
D gene: TRBD2; clone size: once; V gene: TRBV27; J gene: TRBJ2-7; CDR3 protein: CASSFFPLGEGREQYF; CDR3 DNA: TGTGCCAGCAGTTTTTTCCCCCTGGGGGAGGGCCGCGAGCAGTACTTC
D gene: TRBD2; clone size: -; V gene: TRBV29-1; J gene: TRBJ2-1; CDR3 protein: CSVLAGESEQFF; CDR3 DNA: TGCAGCGTCCTAGCGGGAGAGAGTGAGCAGTTCTTC
D gene: TRBD1; clone size: -; V gene: TRBV27; J gene: TRBJ2-7; CDR3 protein: CASALGQGYYEQYF; CDR3 DNA: TGTGCCAGCGCTCTAGGACAGGGTTACTACGAGCAGTACTTC
D gene: -; clone size: once; V gene: TRBV7-6; J gene: TRBJ2-5; CDR3 protein: CASSVGETQYF; CDR3 DNA: TGTGCCAGCAGCGTGGGAGAGACCCAGTACTTC
D gene: TRBD1; clone size: once; V gene: TRBV28; J gene: TRBJ1-1; CDR3 protein: CASSTGELNTEAFF; CDR3 DNA: TGTGCCAGCAGTACAGGGGAACTGAACACTGAAGCTTTCTTT
D gene: -; clone size: -; V gene: TRBV19; J gene: TRBJ1-3; CDR3 protein: CASSPGSGNTIYF; CDR3 DNA: TGTGCCAGTAGCCCAGGGAGTGGAAACACCATATATTTT
D gene: -; clone size: -; V gene: TRBV7-2; J gene: TRBJ2-3; CDR3 protein: CASSLWGGTDTQYF; CDR3 DNA: TGTGCCAGCAGCTTATGGGGTGGCACAGATACGCAGTATTTT